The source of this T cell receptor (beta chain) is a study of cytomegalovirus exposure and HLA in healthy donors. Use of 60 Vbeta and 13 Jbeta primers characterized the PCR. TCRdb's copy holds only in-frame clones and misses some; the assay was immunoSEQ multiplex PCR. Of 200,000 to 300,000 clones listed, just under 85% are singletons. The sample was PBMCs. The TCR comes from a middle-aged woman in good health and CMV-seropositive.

For the CDR3, the DNA is TGCGCCAGCAGCTTGACTAGCGGGAATGAGCAGTTCTTC. It encodes CASSLTSGNEQFF. The chain couples TRBV5-1 to TRBJ2-1; TRBD2 matches 9 bases. The junction had 0 bases not matched to a gene; V was cut back by 1 base and J by 7 bases. Per germline, CDR1 SGHRS and CDR2 YFSETQ. The CDR3 is made up of 13 amino acids.